The sequence of this T cell receptor beta chain was determined in a study of regulatory T cells in long-lasting Graves disease. Time point described: newly diagnosed GD, antithyroid drugs for less than 3 months. From PBMCs, RNA was extracted and then used to make the TCR library. The germline V and J ends were trimmed by 4 bases and 7 bases, with 16 bases remaining between them. The CDR3 runs 13 residues. Germline lookup yields CDR1 SQVTM and CDR2 ANQGSEA. TCR beta libraries were built with iRepertoire HTBI primers and Arm-PCR of CDR3 regions. TCRdb processed the multiplex PCR reads anew with MiXCR; each CDR3 protein has one entry. The sample yields 450,000 to 600,000 distinct CDR3 sequences, around 15% seen once. These data also featured in a second study, about T cells in Graves' hyperthyroidism and ophthalmopathy. That source notes: When the TCR CDR3 underwent first-round RT-PCR, the HTBI primer set was used.

The sample consisted of peripheral blood mononuclear cells (PBMCs), taken at new diagnosis, from a patient treated with antithyroid drugs. The sequence was collected from a middle-aged man with Graves disease. V gene TRBV29-1 combines with J gene TRBJ1-2; the D is unclear. CDR3 region: CSVGWGSFIGYTF. CDR3 sequence (DNA): TGCAGCGTTGGGTGGGGAAGCTTTATTGGCTACACCTTC.